These 28 T cell receptor beta chains were sequenced from one sample in a study of blood T cell repertoires in COVID-19. Produced via immunoSEQ multiplex PCR; TCRdb's table is partial and in-frame only. The table includes under 200,000 clones, roughly 82% detected once. The sequenced sample consisted of peripheral blood. These receptor sequences come from an older woman with COVID-19, enrolled during active disease.

V gene TRBV28 combines with J gene TRBJ1-1; possible D gene TRBD1, 5 bases. The V gene's germline CDR1 is MDHEN and CDR2 SYDVKM. The CDR3 has 13 residues. Trimming stripped 1 base from V and 4 bases from J, with 7 bases between. The CDR3 region is CASSLSGPTEAFF. In nucleotides, the CDR3 is TGTGCCAGCAGTTTATCAGGGCCCACTGAAGCTTTCTTT. The complete variable domain, with remaining parts taken from reference TRBV28 and TRBJ1-1, reads DVKVTQSSRYLVKRTGEKVFLECVQDMDHENMFWYRQDPGLGLRLIYFSYDVKMKEKGDIPEGYSVSREKKERFSLILESASTNQTSMYLCASSLSGPTEAFFGQGTRLTVV.

This chain uses TRBV6-5 with TRBJ1-1; 7 bases fit TRBD1. Looked up from germline, CDR1 is MNHEY and CDR2 is SVGAGI. The CDR3 spans 14 residues. Germline trimming cut 5 bases from V and 0 bases from J; bases unmatched to any gene: 3. The CDR3 nucleotides read TGTGCCAGCAGTCCCACAGGGGTGAACACTGAAGCTTTCTTT. Amino acid sequence: CASSPTGVNTEAFF.

The V call is TRBV13, the J call TRBJ1-2, with 7 bases lining up with TRBD1. The V gene's germline CDR1 is PRHDT and CDR2 FYEKMQ (reference sequence). V lost 5 bases, J lost 3 bases, and 9 bases stayed unmatched. CDR3 length: 15 amino acids. CDR3 in DNA: TGTGCCAGCAGCCCGTCGGGACAGTTACACTATGGCTACACCTTC. As protein: CASSPSGQLHYGYTF.

This chain joins TRBV18 and TRBJ1-1; D gene unclear. Between the trimmed V and J ends, which lost 1 base and 1 base, there was a span of 4 bases. The germline V gene has CDR1 KGHSH and CDR2 LQKENI. The length of the CDR3 is 13 residues. The CDR3 spells CASSPRQNTEAFF. The CDR3, as DNA: TGTGCCAGCTCACCACGGCAGAACACTGAAGCTTTCTTT. The variable domain in full, completed from reference TRBV18 and TRBJ1-1, reads NAGVMQNPRHLVRRRGQEARLRCSPMKGHSHVYWYRQLPEEGLKFMVYLQKENIIDESGMPKERFSAEFPKEGPSILRIQQVVRGDSAAYFCASSPRQNTEAFFGQGTRLTVV.

The V call is TRBV18, the J call TRBJ2-7, with 9 bases aligning to TRBD1. Germline V gives CDR1 KGHSH, CDR2 LQKENI. CDR3 size: 18 residues. V gave up 4 bases and J gave up 12 bases; unmatched junction bases: 25. CDR3 nucleotide sequence: TGTGCCAGCTCACAGTCCGTTCGGTCGGGCGCGGGACAGGGAGGTCGGTACGTC. This translates into CASSQSVRSGAGQGGRYV.

The chain employs TRBV3-1 (or the pseudogene TRBV3-2) and TRBJ2-3, with 10 bases identical to TRBD2. There are 15 residues in the CDR3. Germline V gene data show CDR1 as LGHDT and CDR2 as YNNKEL (reference sequence). The junction had 5 bases not matched to a gene; V was cut back by 4 bases and J by 4 bases. Here the CDR3 reads CASSLPAGGPDTQYF. The CDR3 nucleotides read TGTGCCAGCAGCCTACCAGCGGGGGGGCCAGATACGCAGTATTTT.

The J gene is TRBJ1-1, the V gene TRBV10-3; D call uncertain. The CDR3 loop spans 14 amino acids. V lost 3 bases to trimming and J lost 1 base, with 9 bases between them. Germline V gene lookup returns CDR1 ENHRY and CDR2 SYGVKD. As DNA, the CDR3 is TGTGCCATCAGTGACCCCCGGAGGAACACTGAAGCTTTCTTT. Translating gives CAISDPRRNTEAFF.

This clone has a single count. This chain uses TRBV7-2 with TRBJ2-3; D is unresolved. The germline V and J ends were trimmed by 5 bases and 2 bases, with 5 bases remaining between them. The germline gives CDR1 SGHTA, CDR2 FQGNSA. This CDR3 contains 12 residues. In DNA, the CDR3 is TGTGCCAGCAGCCGTTACACAGATACGCAGTATTTT. Amino acids: CASSRYTDTQYF.

This clone has ten or more counts. The chain couples TRBV7-4 to TRBJ2-1; no reliable D call. The CDR3 consists of 14 residues. V gave up 8 bases and J gave up 4 bases, with 15 bases separating them. Germline V gene data show CDR1 as SGHVT and CDR2 as SQSDAQ. CDR3 sequence (DNA): TGTGCCAGCTTATTGGGCAGTATATACAATGAGCAGTTCTTC. Protein sequence: CASLLGSIYNEQFF.

This chain uses TRBV5-1 with TRBJ1-2; D call uncertain. Trimming stripped 1 base from V and 8 bases from J, with 12 bases between. CDR3 size: 13 residues. Looked up from germline, CDR1 is SGHRS and CDR2 is YFSETQ. DNA for the CDR3: TGCGCCAGCAGCTTGAGCCGGGGAGGAGGCTACACCTTC. Protein product: CASSLSRGGGYTF. The whole variable domain, remainder taken from reference TRBV5-1 and TRBJ1-2, is KAGVTQTPRYLIKTRGQQVTLSCSPISGHRSVSWYQQTPGQGLQFLFEYFSETQRNKGNFPGRFSGRQFSNSRSEMNVSTLELGDSALYLCASSLSRGGGYTFGSGTRLTVV.

The chain joins TRBV3-1 (or the pseudogene TRBV3-2) to TRBJ1-5; D gene ambiguous. There are 13 residues in the CDR3. Deletions cut 4 bases from V and 10 bases from J, with 14 bases between. Germline loops: CDR1 LGHDT, CDR2 YNNKEL (reference sequence). DNA of the CDR3: TGTGCCAGCAGCCCAGACGGAGGGCGACCCCAGCATTTT. It translates to CASSPDGGRPQHF.

The chain uses TRBV5-1 and TRBJ2-7; 10 positions agree with TRBD2. After removal of 4 bases from V and 11 bases from J, the junction contained 15 bases not matched to a gene. Germline V gives CDR1 SGHRS, CDR2 YFSETQ. The CDR3 is made up of 15 amino acids. Written as DNA, the CDR3 is TGCGCCAGCAGCGGGGGACTAGCGACCCGGAGGGTGGAGTACTTC. Translation: CASSGGLATRRVEYF.

The sample holds one count of this clone. The chain carries TRBV3-1 (or the pseudogene TRBV3-2) and TRBJ2-3; a possible D gene is TRBD2 (7 bases). The CDR3 sequence is 17 residues long. Germline V gene data show CDR1 as LGHDT and CDR2 as YNNKEL (reference sequence). V was shortened by 4 bases and J by 2 bases, with 19 bases between the two germline ends. The DNA for the CDR3 is TGTGCCAGCAGCCGTCAAAGGGGGGGGGCCGTCACAGATACGCAGTATTTT. Amino acid sequence: CASSRQRGGAVTDTQYF.

A few counts support this clone. The V gene is TRBV7-9, the J gene TRBJ1-2; 9 positions match TRBD1. Germline lookup yields CDR1 SEHNR and CDR2 FQNEAQ (reference sequence). The CDR3 totals 15 residues. After removal of 4 bases from V and 3 bases from J, the junction contained 6 bases not matched to a gene. The CDR3 sequence: CASSSTGGRDYGYTF. CDR3 DNA: TGTGCCAGCAGCTCGACAGGGGGACGAGACTATGGCTACACCTTC.

The V gene is TRBV7-2, the J gene TRBJ2-2; 9 nucleotides line up with TRBD2. This CDR3 region has 17 residues. The ends lost 3 bases at V and 2 bases at J; junction bases unmatched: 7. Per the germline V gene, CDR1 is SGHTA and CDR2 is FQGNSA. As DNA, the CDR3 is TGTGCCAGCAGCTTCGCGGGAGGGCCTTTTAACACCGGGGAGCTGTTTTTT. It yields the protein CASSFAGGPFNTGELFF.

J is TRBJ1-5 and V is TRBV19, with a possible D match to TRBD1 (5 bases). V shed 0 bases and J shed 4 bases, with 10 bases lying between them. CDR3 size: 15 residues. Germline-derived CDR1 and CDR2 are LNHDA and SQIVND (reference sequence). In nucleotides, the CDR3 is TGTGCCAGTAGTATAGACAGGGCCGGGAATCAGCCCCAGCATTTT. This sequence encodes CASSIDRAGNQPQHF.

J is TRBJ2-2 and V is TRBV28, with 9 bases matching TRBD1. V was pared by 6 bases and J by 9 bases, with 8 bases of the junction left unmatched. The CDR3 sequence is 14 residues long. Germline CDR1 is MDHEN and CDR2 is SYDVKM. The CDR3 region is CASRLPGQGRELFF. The CDR3 nucleotides are TGTGCCAGCAGGCTCCCGGGACAGGGCCGGGAGCTGTTTTTT.

This sequence joins TRBV19 and TRBJ1-2; D unclear. The germline V gene has CDR1 LNHDA and CDR2 SQIVND (reference sequence). This CDR3 comprises 13 residues. Trimming took 3 bases from V and 3 from J, leaving 8 bases between them. The CDR3 loop is CASSIQRDYGYTF. The DNA of the CDR3 is TGTGCCAGTAGTATTCAGCGGGACTATGGCTACACCTTC.

The table lists this clone with many counts. V is TRBV6-5 and J is TRBJ1-2; 10 nucleotides align to TRBD1. With 9 bases clipped from V and 4 bases from J, the junction kept 8 bases outside the gene matches. The CDR3 is made up of 14 amino acids. Germline lookup yields CDR1 MNHEY and CDR2 SVGAGI. The CDR3: CASAGTGALYGYTF. The CDR3 DNA follows: TGTGCCAGTGCCGGGACAGGGGCCCTCTATGGCTACACCTTC.

J is TRBJ2-3 and V is TRBV27; D call uncertain. Trimming removed 5 bases from V and 10 bases from J, with 19 bases in between. The CDR3 spans 14 residues. Germline V CDR1 and CDR2: MNHEY, SMNVEV (reference sequence). The CDR3 region has the DNA TGTGCCAGCAGTCCGAGACTGGCGACCTCTGCGCAGTATTTT. Translating it yields CASSPRLATSAQYF.

This chain uses TRBV4-1 with TRBJ1-2; 12 bases align to TRBD1. The ends lost 6 bases at V and 12 bases at J; junction bases unmatched: 11. In germline, CDR1 is MGHRA, CDR2 YSYEKL. This CDR3 is 14 amino acids long. The CDR3 DNA reads as TGCGCCAGCAGACCGGGACAGGGGGCGGTCGGGGACACCTTC. Translated, it gives CASRPGQGAVGDTF.

V gene TRBV3-1 (or the pseudogene TRBV3-2) combines with J gene TRBJ2-7, with 12 bases identical to TRBD2. This CDR3 contains 17 residues. The germline V gene encodes CDR1 LGHDT and CDR2 YNNKEL (reference sequence). J gave up 4 bases and V 1 base, and 8 bases lay outside the gene matches. CDR3 sequence (DNA): TGTGCCAGCAGCCAAGGGACTAGCGGGATCATCAGATACGAGCAGTACTTC. Protein: CASSQGTSGIIRYEQYF.

This clone was observed a single time. This chain uses TRBV5-4 with TRBJ1-4; a possible D gene is TRBD1 (6 bases). V gave up 4 bases and J gave up 8 bases, with 15 bases separating them. CDR1 is SGHNT and CDR2 is YYREEE in the germline V gene (reference sequence). The CDR3 runs 14 residues. CDR3 sequence (DNA): TGTGCCAGCAGCAACCAGGGGCACGGAGAAAAACTGTTTTTT. Translated, it gives CASSNQGHGEKLFF.

This rearrangement joins TRBV5-5 to TRBJ1-6, with D perhaps TRBD1 (6 bases). V was cut by 0 bases and J by 5 bases, with 6 bases left in between. The CDR3 extends over 14 amino acids. Germline V lookup: CDR1 SGHKS, CDR2 YYEKEE (reference sequence). Here the CDR3 DNA reads TGTGCCAGCAGCTTGGCAGGGGATAATTCACCCCTCCACTTT. Translated: CASSLAGDNSPLHF.

This clone has only a few counts. The chain couples TRBV7-9 to TRBJ2-2; 9 bases map to TRBD1. Germline loops: CDR1 SEHNR, CDR2 FQNEAQ (reference sequence). V lost 5 bases to trimming and J lost 9 bases; unmatched junction nucleotides: 10. The CDR3 runs 15 residues. In nucleotides, the CDR3 is TGTGCCAGCAGCCGGACGGGACAGGGTGTCAGGGAGCTGTTTTTT. Protein: CASSRTGQGVRELFF. The whole variable domain, remainder taken from reference TRBV7-9 and TRBJ2-2, is DTGVSQNPRHKITKRGQNVTFRCDPISEHNRLYWYRQTLGQGPEFLTYFQNEAQLEKSRLLSDRFSAERPKGSFSTLEIQRTEQGDSAMYLCASSRTGQGVRELFFGEGSRLTVL.

CDR3 protein: CSATGTHEQFF. CDR3 nucleotides: TGCAGTGCTACCGGGACTCATGAGCAGTTCTTC. The rearrangement joins TRBV20-1 to TRBJ2-1; weak D call: TRBD2 (6 bases). V was pared by 4 bases and J by 8 bases, with 9 bases between. This CDR3 is built from 11 residues. Germline assignment: CDR1 DFQATT and CDR2 SNEGSKA (reference sequence).

V and J are TRBV7-2 and TRBJ2-1, with D tentatively TRBD2 (5 bases). V was cut by 8 bases and J by 4 bases, with 15 bases left in between. The germline V gene encodes CDR1 SGHTA and CDR2 FQGNSA. CDR3 size: 14 residues. Here the CDR3 DNA reads TGTGCCAGCGGACGTCAGAGGGCTTACAATGAGCAGTTCTTC. Its translation: CASGRQRAYNEQFF. Combining the CDR3 with reference TRBV7-2 and TRBJ2-1 gives the whole variable domain GAGVSQSPSNKVTEKGKDVELRCDPISGHTALYWYRQSLGQGLEFLIYFQGNSAPDKSGLPSDRFSAERTGGSVSTLTIQRTQQEDSAVYLCASGRQRAYNEQFFGPGTRLTVL.

The V and J genes are TRBV2 and TRBJ2-5; 8 nucleotides match TRBD2. Germline CDR1 is SNHLY and CDR2 is FYNNEI. This CDR3 is built from 15 residues. The junction had 7 bases not matched to a gene; V was cut back by 3 bases and J by 4 bases. This chain's CDR3 is CASSEEAGVGETQYF. CDR3 nucleotide sequence: TGTGCCAGCAGTGAGGAAGCGGGGGTGGGAGAGACCCAGTACTTC.